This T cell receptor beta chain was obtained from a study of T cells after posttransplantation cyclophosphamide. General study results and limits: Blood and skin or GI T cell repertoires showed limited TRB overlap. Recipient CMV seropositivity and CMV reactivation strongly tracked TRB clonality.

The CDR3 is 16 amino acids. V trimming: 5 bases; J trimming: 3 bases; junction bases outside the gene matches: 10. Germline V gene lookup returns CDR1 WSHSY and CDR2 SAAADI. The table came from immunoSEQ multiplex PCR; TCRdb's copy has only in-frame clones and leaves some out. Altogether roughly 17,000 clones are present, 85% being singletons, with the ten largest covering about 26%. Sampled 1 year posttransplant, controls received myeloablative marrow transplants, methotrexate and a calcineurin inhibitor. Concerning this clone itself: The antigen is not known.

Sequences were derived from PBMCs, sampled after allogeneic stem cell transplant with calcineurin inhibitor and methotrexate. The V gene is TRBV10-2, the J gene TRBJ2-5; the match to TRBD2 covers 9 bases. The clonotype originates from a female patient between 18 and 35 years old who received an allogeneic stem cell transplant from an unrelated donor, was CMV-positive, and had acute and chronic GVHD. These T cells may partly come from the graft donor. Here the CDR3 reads CASSRATSGQKETQYF. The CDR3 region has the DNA TGCGCCAGCAGTAGGGCGACTAGCGGACAAAAAGAGACCCAGTACTTC.